The 28 T cell receptor beta chains below were found in one sample sequenced in a study of shared clonotypes between healthy human individuals. Only in-frame clones appear in the TCRdb table, and some are missing; sequencing was by immunoSEQ multiplex PCR. The sample lists 1.5 million to 2.5 million clones, about 95% occurring once. Terminally differentiated effector memory CD45RA+ cells were excluded by CCR7 positive selection of CD45RO-negative cells. What was sequenced was naive CD8+ T cells sorted from blood. All receptors derive from a man between 18 and 35 years old in good health.

This chain connects TRBV2 to TRBJ2-3; no clear D gene. Germline CDR1 and CDR2: SNHLY and FYNNEI. Between the trimmed V and J ends, which lost 7 bases and 2 bases, there was a span of 19 bases. The CDR3 spans 16 residues. The CDR3 loop is CASIEWGRLNTDTQYF. In nucleotides, the CDR3 is TGTGCCAGCATAGAATGGGGAAGGCTGAACACAGATACGCAGTATTTT.

V usage is TRBV7-6 and J usage is TRBJ2-1; a weak D match, TRBD2 (6 bases). The CDR3 has 18 residues. With 5 bases removed from V and 7 bases from J, the gap between germline ends came to 27 bases. Germline V lookup: CDR1 SGHVS, CDR2 FNYEAQ. CDR3 in amino acids: CASSPRFSGSEKRNEQFF. The CDR3 DNA reads as TGTGCCAGCAGCCCCAGGTTTAGCGGCTCCGAAAAGAGAAATGAGCAGTTCTTC. The complete variable domain, with remaining parts taken from reference TRBV7-6 and TRBJ2-1, reads GAGVSQSPRYKVTKRGQDVALRCDPISGHVSLYWYRQALGQGPEFLTYFNYEAQQDKSGLPNDRFSAERPEGSISTLTIQRTEQRDSAMYRCASSPRFSGSEKRNEQFFGPGTRLTVL.

The rearrangement links TRBV9 to TRBJ1-6, with D possibly matching TRBD1 (6 bases). Germline values: CDR1 SGDLS, CDR2 YYNGEE. With 3 bases removed from V and 6 bases from J, the gap between germline ends came to 10 bases. The CDR3 loop spans 14 amino acids. Here the CDR3 DNA reads TGTGCCAGCAGCGCCCAGGGGATTAATTCACCCCTCCACTTT. Amino acid sequence: CASSAQGINSPLHF.

The V gene is TRBV27, the J gene TRBJ1-6; 7 nucleotides align to TRBD1. The V gene end was trimmed by 5 bases and the J gene end by 7 bases; junction bases not matched to a gene: 8. This CDR3 has 15 amino acids. The V gene's germline CDR1 is MNHEY and CDR2 SMNVEV (reference sequence). The CDR3 DNA follows: TGTGCCAGCAGTCCCAAGGGGGCCCAAAATTCACCCCTCCACTTT. Encoded protein: CASSPKGAQNSPLHF.

This clone has a single count. V usage is TRBV10-3 and J usage is TRBJ2-1, with TRBD1 matching over 8 bases. CDR1 is ENHRY and CDR2 is SYGVKD in the germline V gene. The CDR3 is 14 amino acids. V shed 10 bases and J 9 bases; nucleotides not matched to a gene: 14. The CDR3 protein is CATQDRVVVTEQFF. The CDR3 DNA reads as TGTGCCACACAGGACAGGGTCGTTGTTACTGAGCAGTTCTTC.

The sample holds one count of this clone. This chain uses TRBV5-8 with TRBJ2-1; TRBD1 is a possible D gene (5 bases). Trimming left V 5 bases short and J 4 bases short, with 13 bases between. The CDR3 length is 14 residues. Germline CDR1 reads SGHTS; CDR2 reads YDEGEE. The CDR3 region is CASSFDSFYNEQFF. Written as DNA, the CDR3 is TGTGCCAGCAGTTTTGACAGTTTTTACAATGAGCAGTTCTTC.

The chain couples TRBV27 to TRBJ2-2; 10 bases are shared with TRBD2. The CDR3 totals 16 residues. Losses at the gene ends were 11 bases for V and 3 bases for J; bases not matched to a gene: 12. Germline CDR1 is MNHEY and CDR2 is SMNVEV (reference sequence). This CDR3 is CASSVLAGPYTGELFF. CDR3 DNA sequence: TGTGCCTCCTCTGTACTAGCGGGACCTTACACCGGGGAGCTGTTTTTT.

CDR3 nucleotide sequence: TGTGCCAGCAGCTCGACGGCAGGCGATTACTATGGCTACACCTTC. Its translation is CASSSTAGDYYGYTF. The chain has TRBV14 and TRBJ1-2; D is ambiguous. Trimming cost V 5 bases and J 3 bases, with 16 bases left between them. The V gene's germline CDR1 is SGHDN and CDR2 FVKESK. The CDR3 totals 15 residues.

The chain uses TRBV28 and TRBJ2-7, with a possible D match to TRBD1 (5 bases). Germline CDR1 reads MDHEN; CDR2 reads SYDVKM. CDR3 size: 16 residues. Trimming left V 4 bases short and J 4 bases short, with 20 bases between. CDR3 sequence (DNA): TGTGCCAGCAGTTCCCTTTCATGGGGCGCCGAATACGAGCAGTACTTC. Translated, it gives CASSSLSWGAEYEQYF.

This clone was detected only once. The V gene is TRBV19, the J gene TRBJ1-1, with 8 bases matching TRBD1. Losses at the gene ends were 1 base for V and 7 bases for J; bases not matched to a gene: 2. The CDR3 runs to 13 residues. Germline CDR1 is LNHDA and CDR2 is SQIVND (reference sequence). CDR3 in amino acids: CASSIGTGLEAFF. CDR3 bases: TGTGCCAGTAGTATAGGGACAGGGCTTGAAGCTTTCTTT.

V and J are TRBV27 and TRBJ2-1; D unresolved. Per germline, CDR1 MNHEY and CDR2 SMNVEV (reference sequence). The V and J ends lost 6 bases and 3 bases respectively, with 15 bases between them. This CDR3 has 15 amino acids. CDR3 nucleotide sequence: TGTGCCAGCAGCCATTCCCCACCTAACTACAATGAGCAGTTCTTC. The encoded protein is CASSHSPPNYNEQFF.

The genes are TRBV6-5 and TRBJ2-1, with D hard to call. Germline V gene lookup returns CDR1 MNHEY and CDR2 SVGAGI. The V and J ends lost 2 bases and 7 bases respectively, with 9 bases between them. The length of the CDR3 is 13 residues. Here the CDR3 DNA reads TGTGCCAGCAGTTACCTCGAACGGAATGAGCAGTTCTTC. This encodes CASSYLERNEQFF.

This chain links TRBV10-3 with TRBJ1-2, with D possibly matching TRBD1 (5 bases). The CDR3 has 14 amino acids. Germline values: CDR1 ENHRY, CDR2 SYGVKD. The V and J ends lost 4 bases and 0 bases respectively, with 9 bases between them. CDR3 DNA sequence: TGTGCCATCAGTGCAGGAGGGGCTAACTATGGCTACACCTTC. This encodes CAISAGGANYGYTF.

V and J are TRBV30 and TRBJ1-5, with D uncertain. The CDR3 sequence is 14 residues long. Germline lookup yields CDR1 GTSNPN and CDR2 SVGIG (reference sequence). Trimming shortened V by 2 bases and J by 1 base, and 9 bases separated the two germline ends. CDR3 DNA: TGTGCCTGGAGTCCCGATATAAGCAATCAGCCCCAGCATTTT. This translates into CAWSPDISNQPQHF.

The chain couples TRBV6-6 to TRBJ1-2; no clear D. Germline-derived CDR1 and CDR2 are MNHNY and SVGAGI (reference sequence). Trimming removed 1 base from V and 6 bases from J, with 18 bases in between. The CDR3 is 16 amino acids. The CDR3 reads CASSYLGLQDVNGYTF. In DNA form, the CDR3 reads TGTGCCAGCAGTTACTTAGGGCTCCAGGACGTTAATGGCTACACCTTC.

The V call is TRBV6-6, the J call TRBJ2-7; D not resolved. V lost 5 bases, J lost 0 bases, and 5 bases lay in between. This CDR3 region has 12 residues. Germline loops: CDR1 MNHNY, CDR2 SVGAGI (reference sequence). CDR3 nucleotides: TGTGCCAGCAGTCGGGTCTCCTACGAGCAGTACTTC. Amino acid sequence: CASSRVSYEQYF.

This chain links TRBV5-4 with TRBJ2-7; 10 nucleotides align to TRBD1. Germline-derived CDR1 and CDR2 are SGHNT and YYREEE (reference sequence). The CDR3 is made up of 15 amino acids. Unmatched junction bases numbered 3, after V lost 0 bases and J lost 3 bases. The DNA of the CDR3 is TGTGCCAGCAGCTTGGCTGGGACAGGGGTCTACGAGCAGTACTTC. Translating gives CASSLAGTGVYEQYF.

This clone occurred once. At the DNA level, this CDR3 is encoded by other sequences in the same sample as well. The chain uses TRBV19 and TRBJ2-7, with 10 nucleotides matching TRBD1. The ends lost 3 bases at V and 3 bases at J; junction bases unmatched: 2. CDR1 LNHDA and CDR2 SQIVND come from the germline V gene (reference sequence). This CDR3 region has 14 residues. CDR3 DNA sequence: TGTGCCAGTAGTATCGGGACAGGGGTCTACGAGCAGTACTTC. Amino acid sequence: CASSIGTGVYEQYF.

The chain combines TRBV9 with TRBJ1-1; D might be TRBD1 (6 bases). This CDR3 spans 13 amino acids. Per the germline V gene, CDR1 is SGDLS and CDR2 is YYNGEE. V lost 6 bases, J lost 0 bases, and 9 bases lay in between. As DNA, the CDR3 is TGTGCCAGCACCACAGGGTTGAACACTGAAGCTTTCTTT. This codes for CASTTGLNTEAFF. Full variable domain (outside the CDR3, taken from reference TRBV9 and TRBJ1-1): DSGVTQTPKHLITATGQRVTLRCSPRSGDLSVYWYQQSLDQGLQFLIQYYNGEERAKGNILERFSAQQFPDLHSELNLSSLELGDSALYFCASTTGLNTEAFFGQGTRLTVV.

The V and J genes are TRBV4-3 and TRBJ2-7; 8 bases are a match to TRBD2. This CDR3 contains 15 residues. Per the germline V gene, CDR1 is LGHNA and CDR2 is YSLEER. V shed 4 bases and J 1 base; nucleotides not matched to a gene: 6. CDR3 sequence: CASSPGGGRSYEQYF. The CDR3, as DNA: TGCGCCAGCAGCCCTGGCGGCGGGAGGTCCTACGAGCAGTACTTC.

The rearrangement links TRBV10-1 to TRBJ2-3; D call uncertain. The CDR3 is 11 residues long. Trimming shortened V by 2 bases and J by 3 bases, and 0 bases separated the two germline ends. Germline CDR1 reads WNHNN; CDR2 reads SYGVQD (reference sequence). The CDR3 protein is CASSETDTQYF. CDR3 in DNA: TGCGCCAGCAGTGAGACAGATACGCAGTATTTT.

This chain connects TRBV6-1 to TRBJ1-1; D is possibly TRBD1 (6 bases). V was shortened by 6 bases and J by 0 bases, with 8 bases between the two germline ends. Germline CDR1 is MNHNS and CDR2 is SASEGT. The CDR3 has 13 amino acids. CDR3 region: CASRGTLNTEAFF. The CDR3 nucleotides are TGTGCCAGCAGAGGGACATTGAACACTGAAGCTTTCTTT.

The chain is built from TRBV6-6 and TRBJ2-7; tentative D call: TRBD2 (5 bases). The CDR3 is made up of 15 amino acids. Trimming shortened V by 3 bases and J by 0 bases, and 12 bases separated the two germline ends. The germline CDR1 and CDR2 sequences are MNHNY and SVGAGI (reference sequence). DNA of the CDR3: TGTGCCAGCAGTTATGGGTGGGAGCCCTCCTACGAGCAGTACTTC. Translation gives CASSYGWEPSYEQYF.

The V gene is TRBV2, the J gene TRBJ1-2; the match to TRBD1 covers 12 bases. CDR1 is SNHLY, CDR2 FYNNEI, per germline. The CDR3 contains 16 residues. V shed 5 bases and J 4 bases; nucleotides not matched to a gene: 8. CDR3 region: CASSSPGTGGFYGYTF. In nucleotides, the CDR3 is TGTGCCAGCAGTTCCCCCGGGACAGGGGGCTTCTATGGCTACACCTTC. Variable domain in full (rest from reference TRBV2 and TRBJ1-2): EPEVTQTPSHQVTQMGQEVILRCVPISNHLYFYWYRQILGQKVEFLVSFYNNEISEKSEIFDDQFSVERPDGSNFTLKIRSTKLEDSAMYFCASSSPGTGGFYGYTFGSGTRLTVV.

The chain has TRBV7-3 and TRBJ2-3; 8 bases map to TRBD1. The CDR3 spans 14 residues. V shed 4 bases and J 5 bases; nucleotides not matched to a gene: 5. Germline-derived CDR1 and CDR2 are SGHTA and FQGTGA. The CDR3, as DNA: TGTGCCAGCAGCTCGACAGGGGCTGGAGATACGCAGTATTTT. Protein product: CASSSTGAGDTQYF.

The rearrangement links TRBV6-5 to TRBJ2-1; TRBD2 matches at 7 bases. This CDR3 spans 15 amino acids. Germline V gives CDR1 MNHEY, CDR2 SVGAGI. Trimming cost V 0 bases and J 8 bases; bases outside gene matches: 7. This CDR3 is CASSYSGGSGDEQFF. In DNA, the CDR3 is TGTGCCAGCAGTTACTCTGGCGGGAGTGGGGATGAGCAGTTCTTC.

This chain links TRBV2 with TRBJ2-2; no clear D gene. V lost 3 bases, J lost 2 bases, and 7 bases lay in between. Germline CDR1 and CDR2: SNHLY and FYNNEI. The CDR3 extends over 14 amino acids. DNA for the CDR3: TGTGCCAGCAGTGATCTGGGAAACACCGGGGAGCTGTTTTTT. Translating gives CASSDLGNTGELFF.

This clone was picked up a small number of times. At one boundary the junction diverges from the germline segment, which might be a read error. The V call is TRBV7-9, the J call TRBJ2-2; D is unresolved. Germline V CDR1 and CDR2: SEHNR, FQNEAQ (reference sequence). CDR3 size: 12 residues. CDR3 DNA sequence: TGTGCCAGCGGCTTAGGTGCCGGGGAGCTGTTTTTT. Translated: CASGLGAGELFF.